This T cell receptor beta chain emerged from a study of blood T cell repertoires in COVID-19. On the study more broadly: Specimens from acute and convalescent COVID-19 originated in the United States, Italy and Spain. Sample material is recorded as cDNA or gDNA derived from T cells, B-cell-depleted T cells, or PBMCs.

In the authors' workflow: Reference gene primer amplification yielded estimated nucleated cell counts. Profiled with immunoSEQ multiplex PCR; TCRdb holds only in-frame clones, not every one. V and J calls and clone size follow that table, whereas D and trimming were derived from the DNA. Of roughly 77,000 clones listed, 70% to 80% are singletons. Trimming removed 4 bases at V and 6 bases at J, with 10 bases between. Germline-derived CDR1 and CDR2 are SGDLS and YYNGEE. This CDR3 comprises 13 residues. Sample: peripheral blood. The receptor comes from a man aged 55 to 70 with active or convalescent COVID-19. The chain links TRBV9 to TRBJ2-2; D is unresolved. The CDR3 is CASSPVFSGELFF. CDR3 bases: TGTGCCAGCAGCCCCGTATTTTCCGGGGAGCTGTTTTTT.